The 12 T cell receptor beta chains below come from one sample, sequenced in a study of memory CD4+ T cells and cytomegalovirus serostatus. TCRdb keeps only in-frame clones here, not all; method: immunoSEQ multiplex PCR. This repertoire shows 85,000 to 100,000 clones, roughly 80% found once; its top ten account for around 3.6%. The sort gate was single viable CD3+CD4+CD8-CD45RO+ cells for memory CD4+ T cells. Sequencing was carried out using memory CD4+ T cells from blood. The receptor set was obtained from an adult in good health and CMV-seropositive.

The chain recombines TRBV28 with TRBJ1-5; the match to TRBD1 covers 12 bases. J gave up 5 bases and V 6 bases, and 5 bases lay outside the gene matches. Looked up from germline, CDR1 is MDHEN and CDR2 is SYDVKM. CDR3 length: 15 residues. CDR3 sequence reads: CASSPGTGGYQPQHF. The CDR3 nucleotides are TGTGCCAGCAGCCCCGGGACAGGGGGCTATCAGCCCCAGCATTTT. Using reference TRBV28 and TRBJ1-5 for the parts outside the CDR3, the full variable domain is DVKVTQSSRYLVKRTGEKVFLECVQDMDHENMFWYRQDPGLGLRLIYFSYDVKMKEKGDIPEGYSVSREKKERFSLILESASTNQTSMYLCASSPGTGGYQPQHFGDGTRLSIL.

This sequence joins TRBV5-4 and TRBJ1-2; D call uncertain. The germline gives CDR1 SGHNT, CDR2 YYREEE (reference sequence). The germline V and J ends were trimmed by 4 bases and 5 bases, with 21 bases remaining between them. The CDR3 is made up of 16 amino acids. DNA of the CDR3: TGTGCCAGCAGCCCGGACGGGTACAGTTCAGGATATGGCTACACCTTC. Protein: CASSPDGYSSGYGYTF. Based on the CDR3 plus reference TRBV5-4 and TRBJ1-2, the full variable domain is ETGVTQSPTHLIKTRGQQVTLRCSSQSGHNTVSWYQQALGQGPQFIFQYYREEENGRGNFPPRFSGLQFPNYSSELNVNALELDDSALYLCASSPDGYSSGYGYTFGSGTRLTVV.

The chain uses TRBV7-2 and TRBJ1-2, with D perhaps matching TRBD1 (5 bases). Per the germline V gene, CDR1 is SGHTA and CDR2 is FQGNSA. CDR3 length equals 14 residues. Trimming shortened V by 0 bases and J by 3 bases, and 8 bases separated the two germline ends. CDR3 DNA: TGTGCCAGCAGCTTAGCCACGGGGGACTATGGCTACACCTTC. This encodes CASSLATGDYGYTF.

This clone has a handful of counts. This chain connects TRBV5-4 to TRBJ2-2; D ambiguous. In germline, CDR1 is SGHNT, CDR2 YYREEE (reference sequence). V shed 3 bases and J shed 5 bases, with 14 bases lying between them. The CDR3 length is 15 residues. The CDR3 region has the DNA TGTGCCAGCAGCTCCCCGGGTAGACGGACCGGGGAGCTGTTTTTT. Its translation is CASSSPGRRTGELFF.

The CDR3 DNA follows: TGTGCCAGCAGAGGGGCGGGAGACATGAACACTGAAGCTTTCTTT. This gives the protein CASRGAGDMNTEAFF. V gene TRBV28 combines with J gene TRBJ1-1; a possible D gene is TRBD1 (5 bases). CDR3 length: 15 amino acids. Germline CDR1 reads MDHEN; CDR2 reads SYDVKM. With 6 bases removed from V and 0 bases from J, the gap between germline ends came to 14 bases.

This chain joins TRBV14 and TRBJ1-1; no firm D call. CDR3 length equals 15 residues. Trimming took 2 bases from V and 6 from J, leaving 16 bases between them. CDR1 and CDR2 from the germline V gene are SGHDN and FVKESK. DNA of the CDR3: TGTGCCAGCAGCCAACACCGTGGGGTCGGGGCTGAAGCTTTCTTT. Translating gives CASSQHRGVGAEAFF.

The rearrangement joins TRBV6-6 to TRBJ1-5, with D perhaps TRBD1 (5 bases). Germline-derived CDR1 and CDR2 are MNHNY and SVGAGI (reference sequence). Deletions cut 2 bases from V and 4 bases from J, with 15 bases between. The CDR3 is 16 residues long. The CDR3 DNA is TGTGCCAGCAGTTACATCCAGTCGGGGGGTAATCAGCCCCAGCATTTT. Translating it yields CASSYIQSGGNQPQHF.

V usage is TRBV10-1 and J usage is TRBJ2-3; weak D call: TRBD1 (6 bases). The CDR3 is made up of 15 amino acids. Germline V gene lookup returns CDR1 WNHNN and CDR2 SYGVQD (reference sequence). V dropped 3 bases and J dropped 2 bases, with 12 bases sitting between them. CDR3 DNA: TGCGCCAGCAGTGATGTTGGGGGCTCCACAGATACGCAGTATTTT. This encodes CASSDVGGSTDTQYF.

DNA for the CDR3: TGTGCCAGCAGCCGGACTAGCGGGAGCTCCTACAATGAGCAGTTCTTC. Translated, it gives CASSRTSGSSYNEQFF. V usage is TRBV12-1 and J usage is TRBJ2-1; the table's D gene call, TRBD2, was not cross checked with the DNA. TRBV12-1 is a pseudogene segment. This CDR3 region has 16 residues.

The chain is built from TRBV19 and TRBJ2-5; 7 positions match TRBD1. From germline, CDR1 is LNHDA and CDR2 SQIVND (reference sequence). Trimming cost V 4 bases and J 0 bases; bases outside gene matches: 2. The CDR3 sequence is 14 residues long. The CDR3 DNA reads as TGTGCCAGTAGTACACAGGGGAACCAAGAGACCCAGTACTTC. Its translation is CASSTQGNQETQYF.

The chain couples TRBV5-4 to TRBJ2-1, with a weak D call TRBD2 (6 bases). Per the germline V gene, CDR1 is SGHNT and CDR2 is YYREEE (reference sequence). The CDR3 has 15 amino acids. V gave up 3 bases and J gave up 2 bases, with 12 bases separating them. CDR3 loop: CASSSAAGTYNEQFF. DNA of the CDR3: TGTGCCAGCAGCTCCGCGGCGGGGACCTACAATGAGCAGTTCTTC.

The chain carries TRBV9 and TRBJ1-2; 10 positions match TRBD1. The CDR3 is made up of 17 amino acids. Germline lookup yields CDR1 SGDLS and CDR2 YYNGEE. J was trimmed by 2 bases and V by 3 bases; bases with no gene match: 10. CDR3 sequence (DNA): TGTGCCAGCAGCGCCGGGACAGGGGCCCTGGTGAACTATGGCTACACCTTC. Its translation: CASSAGTGALVNYGYTF.